This TCR beta chain was sequenced for a study of blood T cell repertoires in COVID-19. Study as a whole: The origin of the acute and convalescent COVID-19 samples was the United States, Italy and Spain.

Per the germline V gene, CDR1 is MGHRA and CDR2 is YSYEKL. This CDR3 region has 16 residues. V shed 4 bases and J 4 bases; nucleotides not matched to a gene: 5. Participant age was roughly 18 to 100 years, and participants resided in about two dozen US areas. In Cohort 3, a recovered donor had either two negative PCRs, clearance, or symptom resolution. Per the original data handling: By means of reference gene primer amplification, nucleated cell counts were estimated. The method was immunoSEQ multiplex PCR; TCRdb's version includes in-frame clones alone and lacks a portion of them. That table gives V, J and clone size, and the DNA gave D and trimming. The sample lists around 200,000 clones, approximately 90% occurring once.

The source of this sequence is a man younger than 40 who had recovered from COVID-19. The chain links TRBV4-1 to TRBJ1-4, with 11 bases lining up with TRBD1. The sample consisted of PBMCs or T cells enriched from blood (not recorded which). The CDR3 is CASSRGQGAGNEKLFF. The CDR3 DNA reads TGCGCCAGCAGCCGAGGACAGGGGGCCGGTAATGAAAAACTGTTTTTT.